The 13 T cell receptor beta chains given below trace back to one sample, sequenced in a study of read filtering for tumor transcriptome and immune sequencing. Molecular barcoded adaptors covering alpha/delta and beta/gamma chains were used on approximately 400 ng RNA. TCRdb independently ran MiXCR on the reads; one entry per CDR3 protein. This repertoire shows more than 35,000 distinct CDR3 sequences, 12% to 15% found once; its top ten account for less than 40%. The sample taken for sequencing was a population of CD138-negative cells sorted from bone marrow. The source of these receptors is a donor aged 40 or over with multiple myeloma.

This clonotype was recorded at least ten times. The DNA of the CDR3 is TGTGCCAGCAGTTTCAGCGGGAGGGGTTTAAATGAGCAGTTCTTC. Protein sequence: CASSFSGRGLNEQFF. The chain carries TRBV12-3 or TRBV12-4 and TRBJ2-1; TRBD2 matches at 10 bases. CDR3 length: 15 residues. V gave up 3 bases and J gave up 7 bases; unmatched junction bases: 6.

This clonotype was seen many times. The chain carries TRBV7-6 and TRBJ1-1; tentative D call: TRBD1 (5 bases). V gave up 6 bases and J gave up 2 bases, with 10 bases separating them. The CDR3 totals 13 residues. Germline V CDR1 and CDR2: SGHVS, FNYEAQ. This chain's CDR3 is CASSYQGNTEAFF. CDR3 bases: TGTGCCAGCAGTTACCAGGGAAACACTGAAGCTTTCTTT.

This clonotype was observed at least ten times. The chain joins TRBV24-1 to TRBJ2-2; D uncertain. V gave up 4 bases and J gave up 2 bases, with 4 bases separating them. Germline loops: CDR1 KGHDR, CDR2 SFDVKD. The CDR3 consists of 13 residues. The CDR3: CATSEYNTGELFF. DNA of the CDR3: TGTGCCACCAGTGAATATAACACCGGGGAGCTGTTTTTT.

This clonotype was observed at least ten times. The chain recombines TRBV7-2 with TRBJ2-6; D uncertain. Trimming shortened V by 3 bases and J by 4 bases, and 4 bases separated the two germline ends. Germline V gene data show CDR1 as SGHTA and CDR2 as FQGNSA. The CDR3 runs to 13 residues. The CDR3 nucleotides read TGTGCCAGCAGCTTGGGGGGGGCCAACGTCCTGACTTTC. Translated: CASSLGGANVLTF.

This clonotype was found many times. Written as DNA, the CDR3 is TGTGCCAGCAGCCTCAGTCCGGGCAATGAGCAGTTCTTC. Protein: CASSLSPGNEQFF. V is TRBV3-1 and J is TRBJ2-1, with D hard to call. Trimming left V 4 bases short and J 6 bases short, with 10 bases between. This CDR3 region has 13 residues. Germline V CDR1 and CDR2: LGHDT, YNNKEL (reference sequence).

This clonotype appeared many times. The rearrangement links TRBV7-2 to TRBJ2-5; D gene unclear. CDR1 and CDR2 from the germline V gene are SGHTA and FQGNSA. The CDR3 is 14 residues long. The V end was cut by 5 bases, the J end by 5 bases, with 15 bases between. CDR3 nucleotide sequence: TGTGCCAGCAGCCAACAACTCGCGGCCGAGACCCAGTACTTC. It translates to CASSQQLAAETQYF.

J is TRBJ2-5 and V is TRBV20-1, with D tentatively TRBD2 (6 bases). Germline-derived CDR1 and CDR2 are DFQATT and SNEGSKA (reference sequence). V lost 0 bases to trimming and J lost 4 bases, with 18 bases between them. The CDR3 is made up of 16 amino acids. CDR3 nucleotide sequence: TGCAGTGCTAGAGATGGAGGGACCGCGGGGCCAGAGACCCAGTACTTC. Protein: CSARDGGTAGPETQYF.

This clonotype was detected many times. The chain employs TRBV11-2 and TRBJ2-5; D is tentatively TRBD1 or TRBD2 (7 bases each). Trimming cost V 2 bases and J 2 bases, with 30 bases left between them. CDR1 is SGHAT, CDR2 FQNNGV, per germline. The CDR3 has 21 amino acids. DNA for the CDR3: TGTGCCAGCAGCTTATATGGGGGGGGATACGTGGACAGGTCTCTACAAGAGACCCAGTACTTC. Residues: CASSLYGGGYVDRSLQETQYF.

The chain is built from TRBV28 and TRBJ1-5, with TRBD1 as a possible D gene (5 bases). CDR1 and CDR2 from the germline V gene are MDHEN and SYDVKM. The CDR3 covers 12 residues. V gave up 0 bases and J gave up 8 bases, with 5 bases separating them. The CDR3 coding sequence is TGTGCCAGCAGTTTATGGGGGGAGCCCCAGCATTTT. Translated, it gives CASSLWGEPQHF.

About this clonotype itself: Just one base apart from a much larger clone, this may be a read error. This CDR3 is CTSSIDDRALYNEQFF. In DNA form, the CDR3 reads TGTACCAGTAGTATAGATGACAGGGCCCTATACAATGAGCAGTTCTTC. V gene TRBV19 combines with J gene TRBJ2-1, with 7 bases that match TRBD1. Per the germline V gene, CDR1 is LNHDA and CDR2 is SQIVND (reference sequence). This CDR3 spans 16 amino acids.

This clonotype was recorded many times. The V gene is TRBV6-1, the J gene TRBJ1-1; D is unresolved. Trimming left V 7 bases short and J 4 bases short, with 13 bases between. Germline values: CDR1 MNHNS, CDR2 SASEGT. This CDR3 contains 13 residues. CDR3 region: CASTVGRVTEAFF. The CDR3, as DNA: TGTGCCAGCACTGTGGGAAGGGTCACTGAAGCTTTCTTT.

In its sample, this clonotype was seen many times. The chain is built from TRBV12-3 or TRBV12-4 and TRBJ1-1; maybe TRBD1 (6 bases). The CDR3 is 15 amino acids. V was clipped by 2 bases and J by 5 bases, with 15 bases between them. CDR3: CASSLSPGAGTEAFF. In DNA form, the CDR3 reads TGTGCCAGCAGTTTATCCCCAGGGGCGGGAACTGAAGCTTTCTTT.

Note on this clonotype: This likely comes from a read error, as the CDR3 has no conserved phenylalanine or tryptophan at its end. CDR3 in amino acids: CASSIDLDRYYEQYS. The CDR3 nucleotides read TGTGCCAGTAGTATAGATCTGGACAGGTATTACGAGCAGTACTCC. This sequence joins TRBV19 and TRBJ2-7; 7 positions match TRBD1. CDR3 length equals 15 residues. The J segment lost 4 bases and the V segment lost 0 bases, leaving 6 bases of the junction unmatched. Per germline, CDR1 LNHDA and CDR2 SQIVND (reference sequence).